The 30 T cell receptor beta chains listed next were all sequenced from one sample in a study of T cells in Graves' hyperthyroidism and ophthalmopathy. Amplification of TCR beta CDR3 regions was performed using RNA transcripts as template. Carried out on the TCR CDR3, a first-round RT-PCR used the HTBI primer set. From the multiplex PCR reads, TCRdb called clonotypes with MiXCR, one entry per CDR3 protein. Counted here are some 350,000 distinct CDR3 sequences, around 13% occurring once; the ten biggest clones make up 34%. Input material: blood. Receptors were obtained from a middle-aged woman with Graves' ophthalmopathy.

This clonotype was found a few times. This chain joins TRBV6-2 or TRBV6-3 and TRBJ2-1; 7 nucleotides align to TRBD2. CDR3 length equals 13 residues. Germline-derived CDR1 and CDR2 are MNHEY and SVGEGT. V lost 2 bases and J lost 9; bases outside the gene matches: 4. Written as DNA, the CDR3 is TGTGCCAGCAGTTACGGGAGGGCCGGTGAGCAGTTCTTC. As protein: CASSYGRAGEQFF.

The chain is built from TRBV12-3 or TRBV12-4 and TRBJ2-2; 7 nucleotides line up with TRBD2. This CDR3 is 16 amino acids long. V lost 3 bases and J lost 4; bases outside the gene matches: 8. In nucleotides, the CDR3 is TGTGCCAGCAGTTTTTTCCTAGCGGAGAGCACCGGGGAGCTGTTTTTT. It yields the protein CASSFFLAESTGELFF.

The sample holds many counts of this clonotype. The J gene is TRBJ2-1, the V gene TRBV7-9; D is perhaps TRBD2 (6 bases). Germline CDR1 and CDR2: SEHNR and FQNEAQ (reference sequence). The CDR3 sequence is 15 residues long. V lost 5 bases, J lost 4 bases, and 15 bases lay in between. The CDR3 loop is CASSRVPSVYNEQFF. CDR3 in DNA: TGTGCCAGCAGCAGGGTGCCTAGCGTATACAATGAGCAGTTCTTC.

The CDR3 DNA follows: TGCGCCAGCAGTGAAAATGCGGGGGCGGGGGATACGCAGTATTTT. As protein: CASSENAGAGDTQYF. The chain links TRBV10-2 to TRBJ2-3; maybe TRBD2 (7 bases). With 3 bases removed from V and 6 bases from J, the gap between germline ends came to 16 bases. CDR1 is WSHSY, CDR2 SAAADI, per germline. The CDR3 has 15 residues.

This clonotype was seen at least ten times. The V gene is TRBV18, the J gene TRBJ2-7; D remains ambiguous. CDR3 length: 13 residues. The germline V and J ends were trimmed by 3 bases and 6 bases, with 12 bases remaining between them. Germline CDR1 KGHSH, CDR2 LQKENI. CDR3 nucleotides: TGTGCCAGCTCACCGCCAAAGGAGAGCGAGCAGTACTTC. As protein: CASSPPKESEQYF.

This chain joins TRBV5-1 and TRBJ2-7; no reliable D call. Germline loops: CDR1 SGHRS, CDR2 YFSETQ. The V and J ends lost 5 bases and 3 bases respectively, with 15 bases between them. The CDR3 totals 14 residues. The CDR3 here is CASRTSPTGYEQYF. For the CDR3, the DNA is TGCGCCAGCAGAACAAGTCCTACCGGCTACGAGCAGTACTTC. Supplemented by reference TRBV5-1 and TRBJ2-7, the full variable domain reads KAGVTQTPRYLIKTRGQQVTLSCSPISGHRSVSWYQQTPGQGLQFLFEYFSETQRNKGNFPGRFSGRQFSNSRSEMNVSTLELGDSALYLCASRTSPTGYEQYFGPGTRLTVT.

This clonotype has at least ten counts. The genes are TRBV7-8 and TRBJ1-1; possibly TRBD1 for D (6 bases). The CDR3 extends over 14 amino acids. Trimming cost V 3 bases and J 1 base, with 9 bases left between them. Germline V gene data show CDR1 as SGHVS and CDR2 as FQNEAQ. In DNA, the CDR3 is TGTGCCAGCAGCTTTACAGGGAGGAACACTGAAGCTTTCTTT. Its translation: CASSFTGRNTEAFF.

This clonotype was found many times. The chain recombines TRBV11-2 with TRBJ1-2, with D tentatively TRBD1 (6 bases). The length of the CDR3 is 12 residues. Deletions cut 3 bases from V and 7 bases from J, with 9 bases between. Germline CDR1 and CDR2: SGHAT and FQNNGV. CDR3 sequence reads: CASSFGQTGYTF. The CDR3 nucleotides are TGTGCCAGCAGCTTTGGACAGACTGGCTACACCTTC.

The genes are TRBV14 and TRBJ2-7; 7 bases are a match to TRBD1. CDR3 length: 14 amino acids. Germline V gene sequence: CDR1 SGHDN, CDR2 FVKESK. The ends lost 1 base at V and 7 bases at J; junction bases unmatched: 7. The CDR3 here is CASSQVSDRLEQYF. CDR3 nucleotide sequence: TGTGCCAGCAGCCAAGTATCGGACAGGTTAGAGCAGTACTTC.

The table lists this clonotype with a few counts. This chain links TRBV20-1 with TRBJ2-1; TRBD2 aligns across 9 bases. The V and J ends lost 6 bases and 0 bases, in that order; junction bases with no gene match: 12. The CDR3 spans 17 residues. Germline-derived CDR1 and CDR2 are DFQATT and SNEGSKA (reference sequence). CDR3 amino acids: CSANVGSSGISYNEQFF. The CDR3, as DNA: TGCAGTGCCAATGTTGGGTCTAGCGGGATCTCCTACAATGAGCAGTTCTTC.

The V and J genes are TRBV7-6 and TRBJ1-2, with D uncertain. This CDR3 is built from 15 residues. The ends were cut back, 4 bases at V and 1 base at J, with 13 bases in the middle. Germline V lookup: CDR1 SGHVS, CDR2 FNYEAQ. CDR3 nucleotide sequence: TGTGCCAGCAGCTCTCCTTCGGGAGTTAACTATGGCTACACCTTC. This gives the protein CASSSPSGVNYGYTF.

In this sample, this clonotype turned up many times. Written as DNA, the CDR3 is TGTGCCAGCAGTGAAGGGGCAGCACGCGAAAAACTGTTTTTT. Its translation: CASSEGAAREKLFF. This sequence joins TRBV2 and TRBJ1-4; D unclear. CDR3 length equals 14 residues. From germline, CDR1 is SNHLY and CDR2 FYNNEI. V shed 1 base and J shed 8 bases, with 11 bases lying between them.

Ten or more counts support this clonotype. The J gene is TRBJ2-5, the V gene TRBV28; D may correspond to TRBD1 or TRBD2 (5 bases each). Germline V gene data show CDR1 as MDHEN and CDR2 as SYDVKM. V lost 0 bases and J lost 2, with 7 bases in between. The CDR3 sequence is 14 residues long. The CDR3 sequence is CASSLWGPQETQYF. The CDR3 region has the DNA TGTGCCAGCAGTTTATGGGGACCACAAGAGACCCAGTACTTC.

This chain links TRBV5-6 with TRBJ1-5, with D maybe TRBD1 (5 bases). The V gene lost 4 bases and the J gene lost 0 bases, with 20 bases spanning the gap. The CDR3 is 18 residues long. The germline gives CDR1 SGHDT, CDR2 YYEEEE. As DNA, the CDR3 is TGTGCCAGCAGCAGATCCCGGGACCGTGAGTATAGCAATCAGCCCCAGCATTTT. This codes for CASSRSRDREYSNQPQHF. Full variable domain (outside the CDR3, taken from reference TRBV5-6 and TRBJ1-5): DAGVTQSPTHLIKTRGQQVTLRCSPKSGHDTVSWYQQALGQGPQFIFQYYEEEERQRGNFPDRFSGHQFPNYSSELNVNALLLGDSALYLCASSRSRDREYSNQPQHFGDGTRLSIL.

This clonotype was detected once. A much more abundant neighbour one base away suggests this may be a read error. J is TRBJ1-6 and V is TRBV12-3 or TRBV12-4; D is undetermined. This CDR3 spans 15 amino acids. Trimming pared 6 bases from V and 10 bases from J, leaving 19 bases between. CDR3 in amino acids: CASSRSRAAGSPLHF. The CDR3 nucleotides are TGTGCCAGCAGCCGATCCCGGGCCGCGGGATCACCCCTCCACTTT.

A word on this clonotype: The missing conserved phenylalanine or tryptophan at the end of this CDR3 makes a read error likely. This chain uses TRBV9 with TRBJ2-5, with 8 bases that match TRBD2. CDR1 is SGDLS and CDR2 is YYNGEE in the germline V gene. CDR3 length equals 14 residues. V was clipped by 0 bases and J by 2 bases; unmatched bases: 0. Here the CDR3 DNA reads TGTGCCAGCAGCGTAGCGGGGGGGCAAGAGACCCAGTACCTC. Translation: CASSVAGGQETQYL.

This clonotype was detected a few times. V usage is TRBV20-1 and J usage is TRBJ1-6; D is unresolved. The CDR3 is 13 residues long. CDR1 and CDR2 (germline): DFQATT, SNEGSKA (reference sequence). V lost 0 bases and J lost 7, with 7 bases in between. The CDR3 here is CSARDSGNSPLHF. The CDR3 DNA reads as TGCAGTGCTAGAGATTCGGGGAATTCACCCCTCCACTTT.

At least ten counts were recorded for this clonotype. The chain uses TRBV2 and TRBJ1-5; 12 bases map to TRBD1. The CDR3 is 16 residues long. The germline V gene encodes CDR1 SNHLY and CDR2 FYNNEI. J was trimmed by 6 bases and V by 6 bases; bases with no gene match: 9. The CDR3 protein is CASSTGTGGEGQPQHF. Here the CDR3 DNA reads TGTGCCAGCAGCACTGGGACAGGGGGCGAGGGTCAGCCCCAGCATTTT.

This clonotype was seen only a few times. The chain links TRBV19 to TRBJ1-5; 7 bases align to TRBD1. With V trimmed by 0 bases and J by 6 bases, 5 bases remained unmatched. The V gene's germline CDR1 is LNHDA and CDR2 SQIVND (reference sequence). The CDR3 covers 15 residues. The CDR3 DNA reads TGTGCCAGTAGTATAGATAACAGGGGCACTCAGCCCCAGCATTTT. This codes for CASSIDNRGTQPQHF. Drawing the rest from reference TRBV19 and TRBJ1-5, the complete variable domain is DGGITQSPKYLFRKEGQNVTLSCEQNLNHDAMYWYRQDPGQGLRLIYYSQIVNDFQKGDIAEGYSVSREKKESFPLTVTSAQKNPTAFYLCASSIDNRGTQPQHFGDGTRLSIL.

V is TRBV28 and J is TRBJ1-2; 10 positions agree with TRBD1. Germline V gene sequence: CDR1 MDHEN, CDR2 SYDVKM. The CDR3 sequence is 15 residues long. With V trimmed by 2 bases and J by 7 bases, 7 bases remained unmatched. The CDR3 coding sequence is TGTGCCAGCAGTTTACTAGACAGGGGGCTATCTGGCTACACCTTC. Residues: CASSLLDRGLSGYTF.

This chain connects TRBV4-1 to TRBJ2-7; 13 positions match TRBD2. The CDR3 is 15 residues long. J gave up 6 bases and V 5 bases, and 7 bases lay outside the gene matches. Germline CDR1 MGHRA, CDR2 YSYEKL. This chain's CDR3 is CASSLGLAGILEQYF. The CDR3 DNA reads TGCGCCAGCAGCTTGGGACTAGCGGGAATTCTCGAGCAGTACTTC.

At least ten counts were recorded for this clonotype. CDR3 bases: TGTGCCAGCAGCGTACACGTGAACACTGAAGCTTTCTTT. It specifies CASSVHVNTEAFF. This chain links TRBV9 with TRBJ1-1; D not certain. CDR1 is SGDLS, CDR2 YYNGEE, per germline. The CDR3 is 13 amino acids. V lost 1 base and J 0 bases, leaving 4 bases between the germline ends.

This clonotype occurred a few times. The chain recombines TRBV20-1 with TRBJ2-1, with TRBD2 matching over 7 bases. The CDR3 sequence is 18 residues long. With 7 bases clipped from V and 3 bases from J, the junction kept 21 bases outside the gene matches. CDR1 is DFQATT and CDR2 is SNEGSKA in the germline V gene (reference sequence). CDR3 DNA: TGCAGTGTTAAGAGACTGGGGTCGAGGGAGGGTTACTACAATGAGCAGTTCTTC. Encoded protein: CSVKRLGSREGYYNEQFF.

This clonotype occurred many times. The chain is built from TRBV20-1 and TRBJ1-5; D unresolved. This CDR3 region has 12 residues. CDR1 and CDR2 from the germline V gene are DFQATT and SNEGSKA (reference sequence). Trimming took off 2 bases at V and 9 bases at J, with 11 bases between the two ends. The CDR3 DNA reads TGCAGTGCTAGATATCTCGCGGGGCCCCAGCATTTT. Its protein product is CSARYLAGPQHF.

This clonotype occurred many times. The chain carries TRBV6-1 and TRBJ1-1, with D uncertain. CDR1 and CDR2 from the germline V gene are MNHNS and SASEGT. Trimming took off 2 bases at V and 7 bases at J, with 11 bases between the two ends. The CDR3 has 13 amino acids. The CDR3 DNA reads TGTGCCAGCAGTGAAAGGGAGGGCCGTGAAGCTTTCTTT. Encoded protein: CASSEREGREAFF.

The J gene is TRBJ1-1, the V gene TRBV20-1; D unclear. CDR1 is DFQATT and CDR2 is SNEGSKA in the germline V gene (reference sequence). CDR3 size: 14 residues. V lost 0 bases to trimming and J lost 4 bases, with 12 bases between them. CDR3 sequence: CSARDYKGGTEAFF. CDR3 nucleotides: TGCAGTGCTAGAGATTATAAGGGAGGCACTGAAGCTTTCTTT.

This clonotype was found a few times. The J gene is TRBJ2-2, the V gene TRBV5-6; D gene ambiguous. CDR1 SGHDT and CDR2 YYEEEE come from the germline V gene. This CDR3 has 15 amino acids. The V and J ends lost 3 bases and 0 bases respectively, with 9 bases between them. The DNA of the CDR3 is TGTGCCAGCAGCTCGCCGGATTCGAACACCGGGGAGCTGTTTTTT. This translates into CASSSPDSNTGELFF.

This clonotype has a handful of counts. V gene TRBV20-1 combines with J gene TRBJ2-1; D assignment may be TRBD1 or TRBD2 (5 bases each). The germline V gene has CDR1 DFQATT and CDR2 SNEGSKA (reference sequence). The CDR3 runs to 14 residues. V lost 6 bases and J lost 8, with 20 bases in between. This chain's CDR3 is CSAPPRDESYEQFF. Written as DNA, the CDR3 is TGCAGTGCCCCCCCCCGGGACGAATCGTATGAGCAGTTCTTC.

This clonotype was seen only a few times. This chain links TRBV18 with TRBJ2-1, with 13 bases fitting TRBD2. V shed 2 bases, J shed 9 bases, and the junction held 1 base outside the gene matches. The CDR3 totals 14 residues. Germline V CDR1 and CDR2: KGHSH, LQKENI. The CDR3, as DNA: TGTGCCAGCTCACCAGGACTAGCGGGAGCTGAGCAGTTCTTC. It translates to CASSPGLAGAEQFF.

This clonotype was seen at least ten times. The V and J genes are TRBV2 and TRBJ1-2, with 7 bases matching TRBD1. The J segment lost 2 bases and the V segment lost 7 bases, leaving 10 bases of the junction unmatched. CDR1 and CDR2 from the germline V gene are SNHLY and FYNNEI. The CDR3 totals 15 residues. CDR3 residues: CASTIEGAPNYGYTF. DNA of the CDR3: TGTGCCAGCACCATTGAGGGGGCGCCCAACTATGGCTACACCTTC.